This entry describes one T cell receptor (beta chain). This specimen comes from a study of Ad26.COV2.S vaccination and SARS-CoV-2 variants. Measured with immunoSEQ multiplex PCR; TCRdb has only the in-frame clones, and not every one. The table includes roughly 500,000 clones, roughly 89% detected once. Treatment specified: some 20 received Ad26.COV2.S at low or high dose, single or two shots; several received placebo; per-sample allocation not given. Day 63 following the first vaccine or placebo injection was when the samples were taken. This CDR3 has 14 residues. Germline lookup yields CDR1 KGHSH and CDR2 LQKENI. Trimming removed 4 bases at V and 0 bases at J, with 7 bases between.

J is TRBJ2-4 and V is TRBV18; TRBD1 or TRBD2 may be the D gene (5 bases each). The specimen was peripheral blood, collected in a trial of Ad26.COV2.S vaccine versus placebo. This receptor was taken from a person between 18 and 59 years old who received the Ad26.COV2.S COVID-19 vaccine or a placebo. CDR3 sequence (DNA): TGTGCCAGCTCACTGGGGGTAGCCAAAAACATTCAGTACTTC. Translation: CASSLGVAKNIQYF.